These T cell receptor beta chains were read from a single sample in a study of OX40 agonist ivuxolimab in advanced cancers. Only in-frame clones appear in the TCRdb table, and some are missing; sequencing was by immunoSEQ multiplex PCR. The repertoire consists of 70,000 to 85,000 clones, with approximately 93% occurring once and the leading ten covering approximately 11%. Sequencing was performed on CD4+ or CD8+ T cells sorted from blood, taken in a trial of the OX40 agonist ivuxolimab. The receptors come from an adult with an advanced solid tumor such as melanoma, head and neck, liver or kidney cancer. CDR3s include the opening cysteine and the closing phenylalanine or tryptophan. The order of the fields is CDR3 length, V gene, D gene, J gene, clone size, CDR3 protein, CDR3 DNA. D genes are given only for firm matches. The listing skips clone size in some rows; elsewhere it reads once, few, many or a size class.

>17|TRBV4-1|TRBD2|TRBJ2-2|NA
CASSPTTSGSSIGELFF
TGCGCCAGCAGCCCGACTACCAGCGGGAGTAGTATCGGGGAGCTGTTTTTT
>15|TRBV28|TRBD2|TRBJ2-1|NA
CASSSGGPTYNEQFF
TGTGCCAGCAGTTCGGGGGGGCCTACCTACAATGAGCAGTTCTTC
>17|TRBV4-1|NA|TRBJ2-3|NA
CASSQEDSGTSTDTQYF
TGCGCCAGCAGCCAAGAAGACAGCGGGACAAGCACAGATACGCAGTATTTT
>12|TRBV11-2|NA|TRBJ2-1|NA
CASSFFLGEQFF
TGTGCCAGCAGCTTTTTCCTCGGGGAGCAGTTCTTC
>19|TRBV5-1|TRBD2|TRBJ2-2|NA
CASSLAGTSGSSRTGELFF
TGCGCCAGCAGCTTGGCCGGGACTAGCGGGAGTAGCCGCACCGGGGAGCTGTTTTTT
>15|TRBV9|TRBD1|TRBJ1-2|NA
CASSGGQFFNYGYTF
TGTGCCAGCAGCGGGGGACAGTTCTTTAACTATGGCTACACCTTC
>16|TRBV27|NA|TRBJ2-2|NA
CATKSARQINTGELFF
TGTGCCACCAAATCGGCCAGACAGATTAACACCGGGGAGCTGTTTTTT
>13|TRBV7-3|NA|TRBJ2-7|NA
CASSLRDSYEQYF
TGTGCCAGCAGCCTACGGGACTCCTACGAGCAGTACTTC
>14|TRBV9|NA|TRBJ2-1|NA
CASSVEEENPEQFF
TGTGCCAGCAGCGTAGAGGAAGAAAACCCTGAGCAGTTCTTC
>15|TRBV4-1|TRBD2|TRBJ2-5|NA
CASSPFGRGVETQYF
TGCGCCAGCAGCCCCTTTGGACGGGGGGTGGAGACCCAGTACTTC
>17|TRBV29-1|NA|TRBJ2-1|NA
CSVEGGRLASSYNEQFF
TGCAGCGTTGAGGGGGGCAGACTGGCAAGCTCCTACAATGAGCAGTTCTTC
>14|TRBV27|TRBD2|TRBJ2-3|NA
CASRGGFSTDTQYF
TGTGCCAGCCGGGGGGGGTTTAGCACAGATACGCAGTATTTT
>15|TRBV28|TRBD1|TRBJ1-2|NA
CASSPPRGHNYGYTF
TGTGCCAGCAGTCCACCGAGGGGGCACAACTATGGCTACACCTTC
>15|TRBV27|TRBD1|TRBJ1-3|NA
CASSPTGPSGNTIYF
TGTGCCAGCAGTCCGACAGGGCCATCTGGAAACACCATATATTTT
>9|TRBV27|NA|TRBJ1-1|NA
CASSFGAFF
TGTGCCAGCAGTTTCGGGGCTTTCTTT
>15|TRBV6-5|NA|TRBJ1-2|NA
CASSYSRGAVNGYTF
TGTGCCAGCAGTTACTCCAGAGGGGCTGTAAATGGCTACACCTTC
>16|TRBV11-2|TRBD1|TRBJ2-7|NA
CASSYDRAYLSGEQYF
TGTGCCAGCAGCTATGACAGGGCTTACCTTTCTGGCGAGCAGTACTTC
>14|TRBV7-8|NA|TRBJ1-5|NA
CASSLNGGDQPQHF
TGTGCCAGCAGTCTAAACGGGGGTGATCAGCCCCAGCATTTT
>16|TRBV27|TRBD1|TRBJ1-1|NA
CASSLAGQGKNTEAFF
TGTGCCAGCAGTTTGGCGGGACAGGGGAAGAACACTGAAGCTTTCTTT
>16|TRBV7-7|TRBD2|TRBJ2-1|NA
CASSLGLAGGSNEQFF
TGTGCTAGCAGCTTAGGGCTAGCGGGAGGGTCTAATGAGCAGTTCTTC
>15|TRBV27|NA|TRBJ2-3|NA
CASSFRQGEIYTQYF
TGTGCCAGCAGTTTCAGGCAGGGAGAGATCTATACGCAGTATTTT
>15|TRBV15|TRBD1|TRBJ2-7|NA
CATSRERGQGYEQYF
TGTGCCACCAGCAGAGAGAGGGGACAGGGATACGAGCAGTACTTC
>15|TRBV9|NA|TRBJ2-3|NA
CASSVAGSSADTQYF
TGTGCCAGCAGCGTAGCCGGGAGTAGTGCAGATACGCAGTATTTT
>13|TRBV27|NA|TRBJ2-1|NA
CASSLSAYNEQFF
TGTGCCAGCAGTTTATCAGCCTACAATGAGCAGTTCTTC
>12|TRBV6-4|NA|TRBJ1-2|NA
CASSDGFSGYTF
TGTGCCAGCAGTGACGGATTTTCTGGCTACACCTTC
>15|TRBV5-1|TRBD1|TRBJ2-1|NA
CASSLDQGQYNEQFF
TGCGCCAGCAGCTTGGATCAGGGACAGTACAATGAGCAGTTCTTC
>11|TRBV9|NA|TRBJ1-2|NA
CASNSGYGYTF
TGTGCCAGCAACAGCGGCTATGGCTACACCTTC
>17|TRBV10-3|TRBD1|TRBJ2-7|NA
CAISGGTGGNLLGEQYF
TGTGCCATCAGTGGCGGGACAGGGGGCAATCTGTTAGGCGAGCAGTACTTC
>15|TRBV11-2|TRBD2|TRBJ2-5|NA
CASSSDSGAQETQYF
TGTGCCAGCAGCTCAGATAGCGGGGCCCAAGAGACCCAGTACTTC
>14|TRBV11-2|NA|TRBJ1-2|NA
CASSLAFQGDGYTF
TGTGCCAGCAGCTTAGCTTTTCAGGGCGATGGCTACACCTTC
>11|TRBV6-5|NA|TRBJ1-2|NA
CASSYGYGYTF
TGTGCCAGCAGTTACGGCTATGGCTACACCTTC
>14|TRBV28|TRBD1|TRBJ2-7|NA
CASSLGQGPYEQYF
TGTGCCAGCAGTTTAGGACAGGGGCCCTACGAGCAGTACTTC
>10|TRBV9|NA|TRBJ2-5|NA
CASGGETQYF
TGTGCCAGCGGGGGGGAGACCCAGTACTTC
>12|TRBV28|NA|TRBJ1-1|NA
CASSLGNTEAFF
TGTGCCAGCAGTTTGGGGAACACTGAAGCTTTCTTT
>13|TRBV5-4|NA|TRBJ1-6|NA
CASTKAGYSPLHF
TGTGCCTCAACGAAGGCAGGGTATTCACCCCTCCACTTT
>15|TRBV9|NA|TRBJ2-2|NA
CASSVGGAGTGELFF
TGTGCCAGCAGCGTAGGGGGGGCGGGCACCGGGGAGCTGTTTTTT
>14|TRBV6-4|TRBD1|TRBJ2-3|NA
CARARTGGTDTQYF
TGTGCCAGAGCGAGGACAGGGGGGACAGATACGCAGTATTTT
>15|TRBV19|NA|TRBJ2-3|NA
CASSASQGSTDTQYF
TGTGCCAGTAGCGCTTCTCAGGGGAGCACAGATACGCAGTATTTT
>15|TRBV28|NA|TRBJ1-1|NA
CASSLYAGGHSEAFF
TGTGCCAGCAGTTTGTATGCCGGGGGCCACTCTGAAGCTTTCTTT
>13|TRBV6-6|NA|TRBJ2-5|once
CASSPRGQETQYF
TGTGCCAGCAGCCCCCGGGGCCAAGAGACCCAGTACTTC
>13|TRBV6-5|NA|TRBJ1-2|NA
CASSFEDGYGYTF
TGTGCCAGCAGTTTCGAGGACGGCTATGGCTACACCTTC
>12|TRBV30|NA|TRBJ2-7|NA
CAWSVTEEVRYF
TGTGCCTGGAGTGTGACGGAGGAGGTCCGGTACTTC
>15|TRBV9|NA|TRBJ1-2|NA
CASSQRGASNYGYTF
TGTGCCAGCAGCCAGCGGGGGGCGTCAAACTATGGCTACACCTTC
>15|TRBV4-3|NA|TRBJ1-5|NA
CASSQGRQVPQPQHF
TGCGCCAGCAGCCAAGGGCGACAGGTACCTCAGCCCCAGCATTTT
>16|TRBV7-9|TRBD2|TRBJ2-1|NA
CASSWFLSGSWNEQFF
TGTGCCAGCAGCTGGTTTTTGAGCGGGAGTTGGAATGAGCAGTTCTTC
>12|TRBV28|TRBD1|TRBJ2-7|NA
CASRDRYYEQYF
TGTGCCAGCAGGGACAGGTACTACGAGCAGTACTTC
>13|TRBV9|NA|TRBJ2-1|once
CASSVADFNEQFF
TGTGCCAGCAGCGTAGCGGACTTCAATGAGCAGTTCTTC
>13|TRBV4-3|NA|TRBJ2-5|NA
CASSQDLFETQYF
TGCGCCAGCAGCCAAGATCTGTTCGAGACCCAGTACTTC
>13|TRBV30|NA|TRBJ2-7|NA
CAWSSQGMWEQYF
TGTGCCTGGAGTTCGCAAGGCATGTGGGAGCAGTACTTC
>12|TRBV4-3|NA|TRBJ1-1|NA
CASSPGGAEAFF
TGCGCCAGCAGCCCCGGAGGTGCTGAAGCTTTCTTT
>17|TRBV19|NA|TRBJ2-3|NA
CASSIVGETVITDTQYF
TGTGCCAGTAGTATAGTGGGGGAGACGGTCATCACAGATACGCAGTATTTT
>13|TRBV6-5|NA|TRBJ2-7|NA
CASSEATAPEQYF
TGTGCCAGCAGTGAAGCGACAGCGCCGGAGCAGTACTTC
>15|TRBV7-9|TRBD1|TRBJ2-5|NA
CASSRSTGTGETQYF
TGTGCCAGCAGCCGCTCGACAGGGACGGGAGAGACCCAGTACTTC
>14|TRBV5-6|NA|TRBJ1-1|NA
CASSFEIMNTEAFF
TGTGCCAGCAGCTTCGAAATCATGAACACTGAAGCTTTCTTT
>15|TRBV9|TRBD1|TRBJ1-1|NA
CASSARDRGDGEAFF
TGTGCCAGCAGCGCAAGGGACAGGGGAGACGGTGAAGCTTTCTTT
>11|TRBV11-2|NA|TRBJ1-4|NA
CATRMGEKLFF
TGTGCCACCCGAATGGGGGAAAAACTGTTTTTT
>14|TRBV9|TRBD1|TRBJ2-7|NA
CASSPGTVRYEQYF
TGTGCCAGCAGCCCCGGGACAGTTCGCTACGAGCAGTACTTC
>16|TRBV21-1|NA|TRBJ2-2|NA
CASRSVSGRVIGELFF
TGTGCCTCTAGGTCGGTCAGCGGGAGGGTTATCGGGGAGCTGTTTTTT
>17|TRBV19|TRBD1|TRBJ2-7|NA
CASSFGPLGTGSYEQYF
TGTGCCAGTAGTTTCGGACCCCTCGGGACAGGGTCGTACGAGCAGTACTTC